These 24 T cell receptor beta chains share one sample of origin, sequenced in a study of identifying expanded T cells in peripheral blood. Sequencing was performed with immunoSEQ multiplex PCR; in TCRdb, only in-frame clones are kept and a portion is missing. This table holds 120,000 or so clones, approximately 84% found once. Sequenced input: blood. The receptors stem from a person between 18 and 75 years old in good health.

The rearrangement uses TRBV19 and TRBJ1-2, with D perhaps TRBD1 (5 bases). Germline CDR1 and CDR2: LNHDA and SQIVND (reference sequence). There are 13 residues in the CDR3. The germline V and J ends were trimmed by 7 bases and 3 bases, with 12 bases remaining between them. DNA of the CDR3: TGTGCCAGTACATGGGGCCAGGACTATGGCTACACCTTC. Its translation: CASTWGQDYGYTF.

This clone was picked up one time. This sequence joins TRBV7-2 and TRBJ1-2, with D maybe TRBD1 (6 bases). Germline assignment: CDR1 SGHTA and CDR2 FQGNSA. The CDR3 loop spans 14 amino acids. Trimming shortened V by 3 bases and J by 14 bases, and 22 bases separated the two germline ends. The CDR3 sequence is CASSLPGTGLAETF. DNA for the CDR3: TGTGCCAGCAGCTTGCCCGGAACAGGGTTAGCGGAGACCTTC.

The chain combines TRBV2 with TRBJ1-1; D remains ambiguous. V lost 5 bases, J lost 12 bases, and 16 bases lay in between. In germline, CDR1 is SNHLY, CDR2 FYNNEI. The length of the CDR3 is 12 residues. The DNA of the CDR3 is TGTGCCAGCAGTACAGAAACCCCCAGGTCTTTCTTT. Translated, it gives CASSTETPRSFF. The full variable domain, its missing parts supplied by reference TRBV2 and TRBJ1-1, is EPEVTQTPSHQVTQMGQEVILRCVPISNHLYFYWYRQILGQKVEFLVSFYNNEISEKSEIFDDQFSVERPDGSNFTLKIRSTKLEDSAMYFCASSTETPRSFFGQGTRLTVV.

J is TRBJ1-5 and V is TRBV4-1; unclear D gene. V dropped 4 bases and J dropped 4 bases, with 20 bases sitting between them. CDR3 size: 17 residues. Germline lookup yields CDR1 MGHRA and CDR2 YSYEKL. The CDR3: CASSPEWGDAGNQPQHF. Here the CDR3 DNA reads TGCGCCAGCAGCCCGGAATGGGGAGATGCGGGGAATCAGCCCCAGCATTTT.

This chain connects TRBV18 to TRBJ2-7, with D unclear. Per the germline V gene, CDR1 is KGHSH and CDR2 is LQKENI. This CDR3 comprises 14 residues. The ends were cut back, 0 bases at V and 2 bases at J, with 8 bases in the middle. The CDR3 DNA is TGTGCCAGCTCACCACCGGTGGCAGCCTACGAGCAGTACTTC. This codes for CASSPPVAAYEQYF.

The chain couples TRBV7-9 to TRBJ1-5; the D gene is possibly TRBD1 (6 bases). The germline V gene has CDR1 SEHNR and CDR2 FQNEAQ (reference sequence). This CDR3 is 13 amino acids long. Trimming pared 5 bases from V and 5 bases from J, leaving 10 bases between. This CDR3 is CASSAQGDQPQHF. The CDR3 DNA reads TGTGCCAGCAGCGCACAGGGAGATCAGCCCCAGCATTTT.

This clone appeared a few times. This chain joins TRBV19 and TRBJ1-2; D is unresolved. Germline loops: CDR1 LNHDA, CDR2 SQIVND (reference sequence). The CDR3 is made up of 16 amino acids. V was pared by 5 bases and J by 8 bases, with 24 bases between. The CDR3 bases are TGTGCCAGTAGTCATTATCCGGTACGGCAGAAAGACGGCTACACCTTC. This gives the protein CASSHYPVRQKDGYTF.

This chain connects TRBV15 to TRBJ2-2; D remains ambiguous. This CDR3 spans 11 amino acids. Trimming removed 1 base from V and 8 bases from J, with 2 bases in between. The germline gives CDR1 LNHNV, CDR2 YYDKDF (reference sequence). The CDR3, as DNA: TGTGCCACCAGCAGAGTAGGGGAGCTGTTTTTT. Protein sequence: CATSRVGELFF.

The chain couples TRBV30 to TRBJ1-1; 7 bases map to TRBD1. Germline V lookup: CDR1 GTSNPN, CDR2 SVGIG (reference sequence). This CDR3 is 13 amino acids long. Trimming removed 3 bases from V and 3 bases from J; junction bases left unmatched: 4. The CDR3 sequence is CAWSGQVDTEAFF. In DNA form, the CDR3 reads TGTGCCTGGAGCGGACAGGTCGACACTGAAGCTTTCTTT.

CDR3 nucleotide sequence: TGTGCCACCAGCAGATCCCTAGCGGGAGCCTACAATGAGCAGTTCTTC. Translation gives CATSRSLAGAYNEQFF. The chain is built from TRBV15 and TRBJ2-1; TRBD2 matches 10 bases. Germline lookup yields CDR1 LNHNV and CDR2 YYDKDF (reference sequence). Trimming cost V 2 bases and J 2 bases; bases outside gene matches: 3. The CDR3 length is 16 residues. Complete variable domain (other parts from reference TRBV15 and TRBJ2-1): DAMVIQNPRYQVTQFGKPVTLSCSQTLNHNVMYWYQQKSSQAPKLLFHYYDKDFNNEADTPDNFQSRRPNTSFCFLDIRSPGLGDTAMYLCATSRSLAGAYNEQFFGPGTRLTVL.

The gene calls are TRBV6-5 and TRBJ1-2, with TRBD1 matching over 7 bases. This CDR3 region has 13 residues. After removal of 7 bases from V and 4 bases from J, the junction contained 6 bases not matched to a gene. Per germline, CDR1 MNHEY and CDR2 SVGAGI. CDR3 sequence reads: CASKRTGSYGYTF. The CDR3 DNA is TGTGCCAGCAAACGGACAGGAAGCTATGGCTACACCTTC.

V is TRBV4-1 and J is TRBJ1-2, with 8 bases that match TRBD1. The CDR3 is made up of 15 amino acids. V lost 2 bases to trimming and J lost 2 bases; unmatched junction nucleotides: 4. Germline CDR1 and CDR2: MGHRA and YSYEKL. CDR3 sequence reads: CASSQSRTGNYGYTF. The CDR3 DNA reads as TGCGCCAGCAGCCAATCCCGGACAGGGAACTATGGCTACACCTTC.

This clone came up once. V and J are TRBV6-1 and TRBJ2-7; 15 bases match TRBD2. The CDR3 length is 13 residues. Germline values: CDR1 MNHNS, CDR2 SASEGT. Losses at the gene ends were 11 bases for V and 4 bases for J; bases not matched to a gene: 3. The CDR3 protein is CACGTSGGYEQYF. CDR3 nucleotide sequence: TGTGCCTGCGGGACTAGCGGGGGGTACGAGCAGTACTTC.

This chain joins TRBV10-3 and TRBJ1-2; no definite D call. Germline V CDR1 and CDR2: ENHRY, SYGVKD. Between the trimmed V and J ends, which lost 7 bases and 3 bases, there was a span of 12 bases. The CDR3 contains 13 residues. The DNA for the CDR3 is TGTGCCATCACTCCTGACAAGGACTATGGCTACACCTTC. This encodes CAITPDKDYGYTF.

This chain connects TRBV27 to TRBJ1-1; 9 bases fit TRBD1. With 5 bases clipped from V and 1 base from J, the junction kept 2 bases outside the gene matches. The CDR3 has 14 residues. Germline V gene sequence: CDR1 MNHEY, CDR2 SMNVEV (reference sequence). CDR3 in amino acids: CASSLGQGNTEAFF. The DNA for the CDR3 is TGTGCCAGCAGTCTGGGACAGGGGAACACTGAAGCTTTCTTT.

This chain uses TRBV11-3 with TRBJ2-5; 7 nucleotides line up with TRBD2. Germline V gene sequence: CDR1 SGHNT, CDR2 YENEEA. V lost 5 bases and J lost 5; bases outside the gene matches: 14. This CDR3 comprises 16 residues. The CDR3 nucleotides read TGTGCCAGCAGCCTAGGGGACTACAGTACGGTTGAGACCCAGTACTTC. The encoded protein is CASSLGDYSTVETQYF. Full variable domain (missing parts from reference TRBV11-3 and TRBJ2-5): EAGVVQSPRYKIIEKKQPVAFWCNPISGHNTLYWYLQNLGQGPELLIRYENEEAVDDSQLPKDRFSAERLKGVDSTLKIQPAELGDSAVYLCASSLGDYSTVETQYFGPGTRLLVL.

V usage is TRBV7-6 and J usage is TRBJ1-6; D is uncertain. CDR3 length: 18 residues. V was clipped by 5 bases and J by 10 bases, with 27 bases between them. Germline loops: CDR1 SGHVS, CDR2 FNYEAQ. CDR3 sequence (DNA): TGTGCCAGCAGCCCGCACCCCCTCCAAGCCCCAAAATGGTCACCCCTCCACTTT. As protein: CASSPHPLQAPKWSPLHF. The full variable domain, its missing parts supplied by reference TRBV7-6 and TRBJ1-6, is GAGVSQSPRYKVTKRGQDVALRCDPISGHVSLYWYRQALGQGPEFLTYFNYEAQQDKSGLPNDRFSAERPEGSISTLTIQRTEQRDSAMYRCASSPHPLQAPKWSPLHFGNGTRLTVT.

CDR3 amino acids: CASSDLGMYGYTF. The CDR3 nucleotides read TGTGCCAGCAGTGACCTAGGGATGTATGGCTACACCTTC. The rearrangement links TRBV6-1 to TRBJ1-2; no clear D gene. This CDR3 is built from 13 residues. V was trimmed by 3 bases and J by 5 bases, leaving 10 bases between them. The germline V gene encodes CDR1 MNHNS and CDR2 SASEGT.

The J gene is TRBJ2-5, the V gene TRBV7-7; D unclear. V was clipped by 6 bases and J by 3 bases, with 11 bases between them. The V gene's germline CDR1 is SSHAT and CDR2 FNYEAQ (reference sequence). This CDR3 spans 13 amino acids. CDR3 in amino acids: CASSQVREETQYF. CDR3 coding DNA: TGTGCCAGCAGTCAAGTCCGGGAAGAGACCCAGTACTTC.

The rearrangement links TRBV19 to TRBJ1-3; tentative D call: TRBD1 (5 bases). Germline CDR1 reads LNHDA; CDR2 reads SQIVND (reference sequence). The CDR3 runs 14 residues. The germline V and J ends were trimmed by 5 bases and 3 bases, with 11 bases remaining between them. CDR3 residues: CASSLQGGGNTIYF. The CDR3 DNA is TGTGCCAGTAGTCTCCAGGGAGGTGGAAACACCATATATTTT.

V and J are TRBV5-6 and TRBJ2-2; D may match TRBD1 or TRBD2 (6 bases each). Trimming took off 4 bases at V and 4 bases at J, with 8 bases between the two ends. The CDR3 extends over 13 amino acids. Germline V gene data show CDR1 as SGHDT and CDR2 as YYEEEE. CDR3 sequence: CASSEGGTGELFF. The CDR3, as DNA: TGTGCCAGCAGCGAGGGGGGCACCGGGGAGCTGTTTTTT. The full variable domain, completed using reference TRBV5-6 and TRBJ2-2, is DAGVTQSPTHLIKTRGQQVTLRCSPKSGHDTVSWYQQALGQGPQFIFQYYEEEERQRGNFPDRFSGHQFPNYSSELNVNALLLGDSALYLCASSEGGTGELFFGEGSRLTVL.

This chain links TRBV5-1 with TRBJ1-4; D unclear. Per germline, CDR1 SGHRS and CDR2 YFSETQ. The CDR3 is 14 residues long. V was trimmed by 4 bases and J by 4 bases, leaving 11 bases between them. The CDR3 DNA is TGCGCCAGCAGCGCGGCCGGGCTTAATGAAAAACTGTTTTTT. Translation gives CASSAAGLNEKLFF.

The count of this clone is one. This rearrangement joins TRBV7-7 to TRBJ2-5; the D gene is possibly TRBD2 (6 bases). With 5 bases removed from V and 5 bases from J, the gap between germline ends came to 18 bases. The length of the CDR3 is 15 residues. CDR1 SSHAT and CDR2 FNYEAQ come from the germline V gene (reference sequence). CDR3 loop: CASSRRGGTGETQYF. The DNA for the CDR3 is TGTGCCAGCAGCCGGCGTGGGGGGACGGGTGAGACCCAGTACTTC.

V usage is TRBV15 and J usage is TRBJ1-4; D may be TRBD1 (5 bases). The ends were cut back, 0 bases at V and 8 bases at J, with 13 bases in the middle. CDR3 length: 15 amino acids. Germline V CDR1 and CDR2: LNHNV, YYDKDF (reference sequence). The CDR3 nucleotides are TGTGCCACCAGCAGAGATATGGGGGGAAGGGAAAAACTGTTTTTT. Residues: CATSRDMGGREKLFF.